This TCR beta chain was recorded in a study of cytomegalovirus exposure and HLA in healthy donors. Overall study results and limits: Based on reports, TCR beta sequences accurately predicted HLA-A and HLA-B alleles for most subjects. Later work showed greater clonal expansion in HLA-associated TCR beta chains than in equally common others. Later findings reportedly placed an Asian-associated ancestry cluster below the approximately 700-donor mean for N-insertions. Excluded: some indistinguishable V segments such as TRBV6-2 and TRBV6-3.

A word on this clone: The target antigen is unknown.

Per the germline V gene, CDR1 is LNHDA and CDR2 is SQIVND (reference sequence). The CDR3 is 13 amino acids. V shed 5 bases, J shed 2 bases, and the junction held 2 bases outside the gene matches. The PCR used 60 Vbeta and 13 Jbeta primers. Assay used: immunoSEQ multiplex PCR; TCRdb lists only in-frame clones, some missing. Of about 180,000 clones in the sample, around 75% were seen once. This sequence was found in a male donor in good health and CMV-seronegative. The sequencing sample was made of PBMCs. The rearrangement links TRBV19 to TRBJ2-7; TRBD1 matches at 8 bases. The CDR3, as DNA: TGTGCCAGTAGTCGACAGGGGACCTACGAGCAGTACTTC. This gives the protein CASSRQGTYEQYF.